This TCR beta chain was found in a study of OX40 agonist ivuxolimab in advanced cancers. Peripheral blood came from all dose cohorts at three timepoints. The CDR3 extends over 18 amino acids. Germline assignment: CDR1 SGHVS and CDR2 FQNEAQ. Deletions cut 1 base from V and 3 bases from J, with 18 bases between. The protocol was immunoSEQ multiplex PCR, while the TCRdb copy is restricted to in-frame clones and leaves out a portion. The data contain tens of thousands of clones, about 83% of them singletons. This chain links TRBV7-8 with TRBJ2-2, with D perhaps given as TRBD1 or TRBD2 (5 bases each). The sequencing here drew on CD4+ or CD8+ T cells sorted from blood, taken in a trial of the OX40 agonist ivuxolimab. This TCR derives from an adult with an advanced solid tumor such as melanoma, head and neck, liver or kidney cancer. For the CDR3, the DNA is TGTGCCAGCAGCTTAGTAGCCTTGGGGGTTATCGACACCGGGGAGCTGTTTTTT. Translated: CASSLVALGVIDTGELFF.